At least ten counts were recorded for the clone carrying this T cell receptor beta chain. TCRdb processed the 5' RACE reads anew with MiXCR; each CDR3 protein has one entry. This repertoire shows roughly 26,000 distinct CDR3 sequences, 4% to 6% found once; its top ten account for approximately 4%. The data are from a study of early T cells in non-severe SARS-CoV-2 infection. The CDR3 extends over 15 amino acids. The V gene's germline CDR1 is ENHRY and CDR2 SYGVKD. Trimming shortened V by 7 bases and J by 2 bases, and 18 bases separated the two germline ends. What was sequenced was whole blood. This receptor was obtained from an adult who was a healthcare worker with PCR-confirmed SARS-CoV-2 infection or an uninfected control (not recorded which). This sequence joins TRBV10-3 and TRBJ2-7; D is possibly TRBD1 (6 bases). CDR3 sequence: CAITDGTSLTYEQYF. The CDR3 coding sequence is TGTGCCATCACCGATGGGACATCTCTTACCTACGAGCAGTACTTC.